This T cell receptor (beta chain) derives from a study of T cells after yellow fever vaccination. This clonotype has ten or more counts. Its antigen is not identified. Study results and limitations: Weaker overall, the secondary response nonetheless peaked faster (day 5 versus 15).

TCRdb reprocessed the 5' RACE reads via MiXCR and lists one record per CDR3 protein. The sample shows 250,000 to 400,000 distinct CDR3 sequences, 3.5% to 4.5% of them seen only once. Trimming removed 6 bases from V and 7 bases from J, with 22 bases in between. The CDR3 sequence is 15 residues long. Germline-derived CDR1 and CDR2 are SEHNR and FQNEAQ (reference sequence). The sequencing used PBMCs, collected 15 days after the yellow fever booster vaccination. The chain carries TRBV7-9 and TRBJ2-7; D is unresolved. The receptor comes from a man aged 18-30 years who received the YFV17D yellow fever vaccine. The CDR3 nucleotides read TGTGCCAGCAGGCCGGTCCTTGGCCCGGGCTCGGAGCAGTACTTC. It specifies CASRPVLGPGSEQYF. Based on the CDR3 plus reference TRBV7-9 and TRBJ2-7, the full variable domain is DTGVSQNPRHKITKRGQNVTFRCDPISEHNRLYWYRQTLGQGPEFLTYFQNEAQLEKSRLLSDRFSAERPKGSFSTLEIQRTEQGDSAMYLCASRPVLGPGSEQYFGPGTRLTVT.